The entry below describes one T cell receptor (beta chain). This entry comes from a study of blood T cell repertoires in COVID-19. Overall study context: Sites across the United States, Italy and Spain contributed samples from acute and convalescent COVID-19. PBMCs, B-cell-depleted T cells, or T cells were the source of the cDNA or gDNA that made up the material.

This CDR3 comprises 16 residues. J gave up 0 bases and V 4 bases, and 5 bases lay outside the gene matches. Germline CDR1 is LNHDA and CDR2 is SQIVND (reference sequence). In the authors' methods: Reference gene primer amplification yielded estimated nucleated cell counts. Sequenced by immunoSEQ multiplex PCR; TCRdb stores in-frame clones only, minus some. That table furnishes V, J and clone size, whereas the DNA furnished D and trimming. The sample shows under 95,000 clones, around nine tenths of them seen only once. This clonotype was obtained from a woman older than 75 with acute or convalescent COVID-19. The chain joins TRBV19 to TRBJ2-3, with 9 bases aligning to TRBD2. The source material was peripheral blood. CDR3 region: CASSRGTSRSTDTQYF. The CDR3 bases are TGTGCCAGTAGTAGGGGGACTAGCAGAAGCACAGATACGCAGTATTTT.